Here is one TCR beta chain with its context. As yet, its antigen is unknown. The data were obtained in a study of cytomegalovirus exposure and HLA in healthy donors. The study, taken as a whole, reports: Immune exposure information available was restricted to CMV serostatus.

This PCR relied on a set of 60 Vbeta primers and 13 Jbeta primers. In the authors' methods: In a later analysis, some 80 million unique TCR beta chains included roughly 11 million shared by two or more donors. The method was immunoSEQ multiplex PCR; TCRdb's version includes in-frame clones alone and lacks a portion of them. For V, J and clone size, that table is used; D and trimming come from the DNA. The sample includes 120,000 or so clones, about four fifths seen only once; the top ten take around 1.4%. Sampled while nominally healthy, donors likely had unrecorded immune exposures. The CDR3 sequence is 15 residues long. V was shortened by 0 bases and J by 1 base, with 7 bases between the two germline ends. Germline CDR1 and CDR2: SGDLS and YYNGEE.

Sequenced material: PBMCs. The clonotype comes from a young woman in good health and CMV-seronegative. J is TRBJ2-2 and V is TRBV9, with unresolved D. CDR3: CASSVGGWNTGELFF. The CDR3 DNA follows: TGTGCCAGCAGCGTAGGAGGATGGAACACCGGGGAGCTGTTTTTT.